The clone carrying this TCR beta chain is categorized as medium-sized. What it binds is not known. CDR1 KGHDR and CDR2 SFDVKD come from the germline V gene. This CDR3 is 14 amino acids long. Trimming cost V 3 bases and J 7 bases; bases outside gene matches: 5. Using its own MiXCR run on the 5' RACE reads, TCRdb lists one record per CDR3 protein. Of 20,000 to 25,000 distinct CDR3 sequences in the sample, 30% were seen once. Study observations and caveats: In terms of TCR gene usage, tumor memory CD4+ T cells clustered together with blood and lymph node memory CD4+ cells, as well as with lymph node naive CD4+ cells. Tumor Treg TCRs overlapped most with tumor naive CD4+ cells.

This chain links TRBV24-1 with TRBJ1-2; TRBD1 matches at 9 bases. This sequence was found in a female donor with breast cancer. Sequencing was carried out using tumor-infiltrating naive CD4+ T cells sorted from the breast tumor. Sample subset: naive CD4+ T cells, CD4+CD45RA+CD25-. CDR3 sequence (DNA): TGTGCCACCAGTGATCCCGGACAGGGGCCTGGCTACACCTTC. Its protein is CATSDPGQGPGYTF.